These 6 T cell receptor beta chains came from one sample sequenced in a study of blood T cell repertoires in COVID-19. Profiled with immunoSEQ multiplex PCR; TCRdb holds only in-frame clones, not every one. Of 200,000 to 250,000 clones detected, 85% to 90% appear once; the ten largest clones hold less than 3%. Sequencing was performed on peripheral blood. These receptors all stem from a man aged 25 to 45 with COVID-19, enrolled during active disease.

The chain couples TRBV6-6 to TRBJ2-7; 11 bases line up with TRBD2. With V trimmed by 8 bases and J by 0 bases, 3 bases remained unmatched. This CDR3 has 14 residues. From germline, CDR1 is MNHNY and CDR2 SVGAGI (reference sequence). CDR3 bases: TGTGCCAGCTCCACTAGCGGGAGCTCCTACGAGCAGTACTTC. It is translated as CASSTSGSSYEQYF.

Note on this clone: Other DNA sequences in the sample encode the same CDR3. The V gene is TRBV29-1, the J gene TRBJ1-2; 8 nucleotides line up with TRBD1. The J segment lost 1 base and the V segment lost 3 bases, leaving 4 bases of the junction unmatched. This CDR3 comprises 14 residues. The V gene's germline CDR1 is SQVTM and CDR2 ANQGSEA. This CDR3 is CSVEGRGRNYGYTF. The CDR3 nucleotides read TGCAGCGTTGAGGGCAGGGGGCGTAACTATGGCTACACCTTC.

The chain is built from TRBV11-1 and TRBJ2-1, with 8 bases aligning to TRBD1. This CDR3 region has 15 residues. Germline V gives CDR1 SGHAT, CDR2 FQDESV (reference sequence). J lost 6 bases, V lost 6 bases, and 10 bases had no gene match. The CDR3 coding sequence is TGTGCCAGCAGGCGCCGGGACAGGACATCCAATGAGCAGTTCTTC. Amino acids: CASRRRDRTSNEQFF.

Only one count was recorded for this clone. The J gene is TRBJ1-2, the V gene TRBV7-3; D possibly corresponds to TRBD1 (6 bases). CDR1 and CDR2 (germline): SGHTA, FQGTGA. The CDR3 sequence is 16 residues long. V was shortened by 2 bases and J by 3 bases, with 16 bases between the two germline ends. The DNA of the CDR3 is TGTGCCAGCAGCTTAGAAGGGGGTTACAAGGACTATGGCTACACCTTC. This gives the protein CASSLEGGYKDYGYTF.

The rearrangement links TRBV12-2 to TRBJ2-3; TRBD2 is the table's D call and was not checked against the DNA. TRBV12-2 is a pseudogene locus. The CDR3 length is 18 residues. CDR3 residues: CASRSPPGTGLPTDTQYF. CDR3 nucleotide sequence: TGTGCAAGTCGCTCCCCGCCAGGGACGGGACTACCCACAGATACGCAGTATTTT.

The rearrangement uses TRBV29-1 and TRBJ2-1, with D maybe TRBD1 (6 bases). From germline, CDR1 is SQVTM and CDR2 ANQGSEA. The V end lost 2 bases, the J end lost 7 bases, and 12 bases lay between the germline ends. The CDR3 covers 13 residues. CDR3 sequence: CSVERQATNEQFF. The CDR3 DNA follows: TGCAGCGTTGAAAGACAGGCGACGAATGAGCAGTTCTTC.